This TCR beta chain was recovered during a study of T cell repertoires in cytomegalovirus infection. In the study overall: CMV infection together with matching HLA type was indicated by public TCR beta signatures.

This clonotype has at least ten counts. The antigen is unknown. This CDR3 region has 15 residues. The V and J ends lost 1 base and 1 base respectively, with 9 bases between them. In germline, CDR1 is SEHNR, CDR2 FQNEAQ (reference sequence). Study observations and caveats: Within the response measured ex vivo, HLA-C-restricted CMV-specific TCR beta clonotypes were dominant. Cumulative public TCR beta family frequency identified CMV carriers with the relevant HLA.

TCRdb analysed the reads with MiXCR anew, one entry per CDR3 protein. The sample lists about 300,000 distinct CDR3 sequences, 9.6% seen once, with less than 3% in the top ten. The clonotype comes from a human donor in good health (CMV status not recorded). Some clones in this sample may be carry-over from other donors' samples. This chain connects TRBV7-9 to TRBJ2-3; D perhaps matches TRBD1 (5 bases). Sequencing input: PBMCs. The CDR3 nucleotides are TGTGCCAGCAGCTTAGTGATGACAGGCACAGATACGCAGTATTTT. Protein: CASSLVMTGTDTQYF. Filled out from reference TRBV7-9 and TRBJ2-3, the complete variable domain reads DTGVSQNPRHKITKRGQNVTFRCDPISEHNRLYWYRQTLGQGPEFLTYFQNEAQLEKSRLLSDRFSAERPKGSFSTLEIQRTEQGDSAMYLCASSLVMTGTDTQYFGPGTRLTVL.